Listed here are 28 T cell receptor beta chains from one sample, sequenced in a study of shared clonotypes between healthy human individuals. Repertoires were generated with immunoSEQ multiplex PCR, while TCRdb's copy carries only in-frame clones and drops some. The repertoire holds approximately 2.5 million clones, 80% to 95% seen once, with 0.36% in the top ten. The sample was naive CD4+ T cells from PBMCs. Subset of the sample: CD45RA+ positively selected. Every receptor here comes from a man aged 18 to 30 in good health. Some clones in this sample may be carry-over from other donors' samples.

The chain carries TRBV29-1 and TRBJ2-1, with TRBD1 identical over 7 bases. The CDR3 has 13 residues. Germline V gene lookup returns CDR1 SQVTM and CDR2 ANQGSEA. V was pared by 7 bases and J by 0 bases, with 3 bases of the junction left unmatched. CDR3 DNA: TGCAGCGAAGCAGGGGGCTCCTACAATGAGCAGTTCTTC. This gives the protein CSEAGGSYNEQFF.

The chain recombines TRBV5-6 with TRBJ2-6, with D perhaps TRBD2 (5 bases). The V end was cut by 5 bases, the J end by 1 base, with 13 bases between. CDR1 is SGHDT, CDR2 YYEEEE, per germline. This CDR3 has 16 amino acids. The CDR3 here is CASSQLGESGANVLTF. As DNA, the CDR3 is TGTGCCAGCAGTCAGCTCGGGGAGTCTGGGGCCAACGTCCTGACTTTC.

The chain employs TRBV6-1 and TRBJ2-4; D assignment may be TRBD1 or TRBD2 (6 bases each). The CDR3 extends over 13 amino acids. Trimming left V 2 bases short and J 11 bases short, with 13 bases between. Germline loops: CDR1 MNHNS, CDR2 SASEGT. The CDR3 loop is CASSERGRGVQYF. The CDR3 nucleotides read TGTGCCAGCAGTGAACGGGGGCGAGGGGTTCAGTACTTC.

This sequence joins TRBV29-1 and TRBJ2-2; 8 bases agree with TRBD1. The V and J ends lost 7 bases and 0 bases, in that order; junction bases with no gene match: 4. Germline-derived CDR1 and CDR2 are SQVTM and ANQGSEA. The CDR3 extends over 14 amino acids. CDR3 loop: CSGRQGTNTGELFF. CDR3 sequence (DNA): TGCAGCGGCCGACAGGGGACGAACACCGGGGAGCTGTTTTTT.

As DNA, the CDR3 is TGTGCCAGCAGAGGTTCCTATATCTACGAGCAGTACTTC. This translates into CASRGSYIYEQYF. V is TRBV27 and J is TRBJ2-7; D is ambiguous. The germline V gene has CDR1 MNHEY and CDR2 SMNVEV (reference sequence). The V end lost 6 bases, the J end lost 3 bases, and 12 bases lay between the germline ends. This CDR3 contains 13 residues.

The chain couples TRBV7-9 to TRBJ1-1, with TRBD1 matching 7 bases. Unmatched junction bases numbered 6, after V lost 8 bases and J lost 3 bases. This CDR3 spans 13 amino acids. CDR1 and CDR2 (germline): SEHNR, FQNEAQ (reference sequence). The CDR3 DNA sequence: TGTGCCAGCCTAGACAGGGTCGACACTGAAGCTTTCTTT. It codes for CASLDRVDTEAFF.

The chain links TRBV19 to TRBJ2-1, with 12 bases lining up with TRBD2. CDR3 size: 15 residues. The V segment lost 2 bases and the J segment 12 bases; nucleotides outside the gene matches: 8. CDR1 LNHDA and CDR2 SQIVND come from the germline V gene (reference sequence). This chain's CDR3 is CASSIRLAGESVQFF. The DNA of the CDR3 is TGTGCCAGTAGTATACGACTAGCGGGAGAATCAGTGCAGTTCTTC.

Notes on this clone: Other DNA sequences in the sample encode the same CDR3. The chain couples TRBV7-9 to TRBJ2-3; the match to TRBD2 covers 7 bases. Germline CDR1 reads SEHNR; CDR2 reads FQNEAQ (reference sequence). The CDR3 length is 15 residues. Trimming removed 1 base from V and 2 bases from J; junction bases left unmatched: 3. CDR3 amino acids: CASSLGSGDTDTQYF. The CDR3 DNA follows: TGTGCCAGCAGCTTAGGCAGCGGGGACACAGATACGCAGTATTTT. Based on the CDR3 plus reference TRBV7-9 and TRBJ2-3, the full variable domain is DTGVSQNPRHKITKRGQNVTFRCDPISEHNRLYWYRQTLGQGPEFLTYFQNEAQLEKSRLLSDRFSAERPKGSFSTLEIQRTEQGDSAMYLCASSLGSGDTDTQYFGPGTRLTVL.

The chain links TRBV6-1 to TRBJ2-5; D is uncertain. The CDR3 spans 11 residues. CDR1 is MNHNS and CDR2 is SASEGT in the germline V gene. The ends were cut back, 4 bases at V and 7 bases at J, with 7 bases in the middle. The CDR3 region has the DNA TGTGCCAGCAGTGGACCTGGGACCCAGTACTTC. Translating it yields CASSGPGTQYF.

The chain couples TRBV11-3 to TRBJ2-2, with 9 bases identical to TRBD1. With 5 bases clipped from V and 6 bases from J, the junction kept 4 bases outside the gene matches. The CDR3 runs 14 residues. Per the germline V gene, CDR1 is SGHNT and CDR2 is YENEEA. CDR3: CASSRDREAGELFF. As DNA, the CDR3 is TGTGCCAGCAGCCGGGACAGGGAGGCCGGGGAGCTGTTTTTT.

The chain has TRBV6-5 and TRBJ1-6; possible D gene TRBD1, 5 bases. Per the germline V gene, CDR1 is MNHEY and CDR2 is SVGAGI. The length of the CDR3 is 15 residues. The germline V and J ends were trimmed by 5 bases and 6 bases, with 14 bases remaining between them. The DNA of the CDR3 is TGTGCCAGCAGTCCGCCGGGACTGGGTAATTCACCCCTCCACTTT. It yields the protein CASSPPGLGNSPLHF.

This chain links TRBV9 with TRBJ1-2, with 8 bases matching TRBD1. Germline CDR1 is SGDLS and CDR2 is YYNGEE. After removal of 1 base from V and 0 bases from J, the junction contained 8 bases not matched to a gene. The CDR3 has 17 amino acids. The CDR3 coding sequence is TGTGCCAGCAGCGTATATGACAGGGGAATGTCTAACTATGGCTACACCTTC. Its translation is CASSVYDRGMSNYGYTF.

Comments on this clone: Other DNA sequences within the sample encode an identical CDR3. The chain is built from TRBV6-5 and TRBJ1-1; D is possibly TRBD1 (5 bases). The CDR3 runs to 12 residues. Trimming stripped 5 bases from V and 5 bases from J, with 9 bases between. The V gene's germline CDR1 is MNHEY and CDR2 SVGAGI. The CDR3 loop reads CASSGGGTEAFF. CDR3 bases: TGTGCCAGCAGTGGGGGTGGTACTGAAGCTTTCTTT.

The V gene is TRBV6-1, the J gene TRBJ2-4; the D call may be TRBD1 or TRBD2 (5 bases each). The V end lost 4 bases, the J end lost 0 bases, and 10 bases lay between the germline ends. Germline CDR1 and CDR2: MNHNS and SASEGT. The CDR3 is made up of 15 amino acids. The CDR3 loop is CASSGGKLAKNIQYF. DNA for the CDR3: TGTGCCAGCAGTGGGGGGAAACTAGCCAAAAACATTCAGTACTTC.

The V and J genes are TRBV29-1 and TRBJ1-1, with D possibly TRBD1 on 5 matching bases. V gave up 5 bases and J gave up 0 bases, with 19 bases separating them. Germline CDR1 reads SQVTM; CDR2 reads ANQGSEA. The CDR3 is 16 residues long. DNA for the CDR3: TGCAGCGTTATAACAGGCCGCTCTGTTATGAACACTGAAGCTTTCTTT. As protein: CSVITGRSVMNTEAFF.

The genes are TRBV19 and TRBJ1-4; 8 bases map to TRBD1. This CDR3 has 16 amino acids. Germline V gene sequence: CDR1 LNHDA, CDR2 SQIVND (reference sequence). V trimming: 2 bases; J trimming: 8 bases; junction bases outside the gene matches: 10. The CDR3 sequence is CASSIQGANIGEKLFF. CDR3 coding DNA: TGTGCCAGTAGTATACAGGGGGCGAATATAGGAGAAAAACTGTTTTTT.

CDR3 sequence reads: CASSHPTGANEKLFF. The CDR3, as DNA: TGCGCCAGCAGCCATCCGACAGGGGCTAATGAAAAACTGTTTTTT. The V and J genes are TRBV4-3 and TRBJ1-4; 8 bases are shared with TRBD1. The CDR3 loop spans 15 amino acids. Unmatched junction bases numbered 3, after V lost 3 bases and J lost 3 bases. The germline CDR1 and CDR2 sequences are LGHNA and YSLEER.

The chain uses TRBV27 and TRBJ1-2; D may be TRBD1 (5 bases). This CDR3 region has 13 residues. V was trimmed by 5 bases and J by 11 bases, leaving 18 bases between them. CDR1 and CDR2 from the germline V gene are MNHEY and SMNVEV (reference sequence). The CDR3 sequence: CASSPIEGQGYTF. The CDR3 DNA sequence: TGTGCCAGCAGTCCAATCGAGGGGCAGGGATACACCTTC.

This chain joins TRBV28 and TRBJ2-7; 7 bases agree with TRBD1. The V segment lost 1 base and the J segment 0 bases; nucleotides outside the gene matches: 3. Germline lookup yields CDR1 MDHEN and CDR2 SYDVKM. The CDR3 totals 15 residues. The CDR3 DNA reads as TGTGCCAGCAGTTTATTGGGACAGCCCTCCTACGAGCAGTACTTC. Its protein is CASSLLGQPSYEQYF.

The chain has TRBV5-4 and TRBJ2-7, with 9 positions matching TRBD2. Unmatched junction bases numbered 8, after V lost 3 bases and J lost 4 bases. The CDR3 extends over 15 amino acids. Germline V gene sequence: CDR1 SGHNT, CDR2 YYREEE (reference sequence). In DNA, the CDR3 is TGTGCCAGCAGCTACCGTAGCGGGAGCGGGTACGAGCAGTACTTC. Encoded protein: CASSYRSGSGYEQYF.

This chain links TRBV29-1 with TRBJ2-1; perhaps TRBD2 as D (5 bases). This CDR3 has 14 residues. Germline CDR1 is SQVTM and CDR2 is ANQGSEA. Trimming stripped 7 bases from V and 1 base from J, with 14 bases between. This CDR3 reads CSAELAGSYNEQFF. In DNA form, the CDR3 reads TGCAGCGCCGAGCTAGCCGGGTCCTACAATGAGCAGTTCTTC.

The chain recombines TRBV29-1 with TRBJ2-7, with 8 nucleotides matching TRBD1. Trimming cost V 4 bases and J 6 bases; bases outside gene matches: 5. From germline, CDR1 is SQVTM and CDR2 ANQGSEA. The CDR3 sequence is 12 residues long. CDR3 DNA: TGCAGCGTTGGGGTCAGGGGGCCCGAGCAGTACTTC. Protein product: CSVGVRGPEQYF.

The CDR3 is CASSEFGVMNTEAFF. CDR3 coding DNA: TGTGCCAGCAGTGAATTCGGAGTGATGAACACTGAAGCTTTCTTT. The chain is built from TRBV25-1 and TRBJ1-1, with D unresolved. Trimming shortened V by 1 base and J by 0 bases, and 9 bases separated the two germline ends. CDR1 and CDR2 from the germline V gene are MGHDK and SYGVNS. This CDR3 is 15 amino acids long.

In the case of this clone: The sample holds other DNA sequences that translate to the same CDR3. The J gene is TRBJ2-1, the V gene TRBV7-3; TRBD1 or TRBD2 may be the D gene (5 bases each). Germline CDR1 and CDR2: SGHTA and FQGTGA. V was clipped by 5 bases and J by 8 bases, with 7 bases between them. The CDR3 is made up of 11 amino acids. For the CDR3, the DNA is TGTGCCAGCAGCCTGGGGGATGAGCAGTTCTTC. Translating gives CASSLGDEQFF.

A remark on this clone: Other nucleotide sequences from this sample produce the same CDR3. The chain employs TRBV28 and TRBJ2-3, with 8 bases matching TRBD2. CDR3 length: 14 residues. With 5 bases clipped from V and 4 bases from J, the junction kept 5 bases outside the gene matches. CDR1 is MDHEN, CDR2 SYDVKM, per germline. CDR3 sequence: CASSLPGLADTQYF. In nucleotides, the CDR3 is TGTGCCAGCAGTCTTCCGGGACTAGCAGATACGCAGTATTTT.

Only one count was recorded for this clone. The chain carries TRBV5-6 and TRBJ2-7; 9 bases match TRBD1. Germline assignment: CDR1 SGHDT and CDR2 YYEEEE. This CDR3 has 18 residues. Trimming removed 2 bases from V and 5 bases from J; junction bases left unmatched: 17. In DNA form, the CDR3 reads TGTGCCAGCAGCTTTGTTCGGGTAGGGGACAGGGATCCCCACGAGCAGTACTTC. Residues: CASSFVRVGDRDPHEQYF.

This chain links TRBV4-2 with TRBJ2-1; D is unresolved. The ends were cut back, 4 bases at V and 5 bases at J, with 18 bases in the middle. The germline gives CDR1 LGHNA, CDR2 YNFKEQ. The CDR3 is made up of 16 amino acids. CDR3 DNA sequence: TGTGCCAGCAGCCGGCAGACCCAGGTCGGACACAATGAGCAGTTCTTC. Translating gives CASSRQTQVGHNEQFF.

The chain links TRBV7-2 to TRBJ2-7; 8 bases match TRBD1. The CDR3 loop spans 16 amino acids. V shed 1 base and J 7 bases; nucleotides not matched to a gene: 12. The germline gives CDR1 SGHTA, CDR2 FQGNSA. The CDR3 spells CASSLVWAGGAGEQYF. The CDR3 DNA reads as TGTGCCAGCAGCTTAGTGTGGGCAGGGGGCGCAGGGGAGCAGTACTTC.